Sequencing of this T cell receptor (beta chain) was carried out in a study of blood T cell repertoires in COVID-19. For the study at large: Nucleic acid was either cDNA or gDNA, and it came from T cells, B-cell-depleted T cells, or PBMCs.

Trimming cost V 6 bases and J 0 bases, with 11 bases left between them. This CDR3 has 14 amino acids. CDR1 SGHTA and CDR2 FQGNSA come from the germline V gene. Per the original methods: Researchers report that nucleated cell counts were estimated from reference gene primer amplification. The method was immunoSEQ multiplex PCR; TCRdb's version includes in-frame clones alone and lacks a portion of them. That table furnishes V, J and clone size, whereas the DNA furnished D and trimming. The repertoire holds under 200,000 clones, approximately 85% seen once, with 9.8% in the top ten. This chain links TRBV7-2 with TRBJ1-1; D is unclear. The sample taken for sequencing was peripheral blood. This TCR came from a woman older than 75 with acute or convalescent COVID-19. This chain's CDR3 is CASRTPGMNTEAFF. The CDR3 DNA reads as TGTGCCAGCAGGACCCCGGGGATGAACACTGAAGCTTTCTTT.